The clone carrying this TCR beta chain was found many times. The antigen is not known. This entry belongs to a study of breast tumors, draining lymph nodes, adjacent tissues. Whole-study findings and limits: Compared with basal-like, luminal-like tumors shared significantly more repertoire with nontumor tissue. Most tumor T cells seemingly derive from lymph node, then expand in tumor. Tumor TCR diversity was below lymph nodes but above nontumor tissue. Data only fit, rather than demonstrated, lymph node origin of most tumor T cells.

TCRdb re-called the multiplex PCR reads through MiXCR, storing one row per CDR3 protein. This sample yields under 250,000 distinct CDR3 sequences, of which approximately 31% are seen a single time; 1.2% to 1.5% belongs to the top ten. Breast cancer patients provided tissue from their axillary draining lymph nodes. CDR1 and CDR2 from the germline V gene are SGHAT and FQNNGV. The CDR3 covers 14 residues. Trimming left V 2 bases short and J 7 bases short, with 12 bases between. J is TRBJ1-3 and V is TRBV11-2, with D possibly matching TRBD1 (5 bases). This clonotype was sampled from a female donor with breast cancer. Some clones in this sample may be carry-over from other donors' samples. The sample taken for sequencing was axillary lymph node tissue. CDR3 sequence reads: CASSLRAGRNTIYF. DNA of the CDR3: TGTGCCAGCAGCTTAAGGGCGGGACGGAACACCATATATTTT.